This T cell receptor beta chain was recorded in a study of CD8 T cells in Susac syndrome. RNA in amounts of roughly 0.5 to 1 ug was reverse transcribed with random hexamers. MiXCR was run by TCRdb on the immunoSEQ multiplex PCR reads, yielding one entry per CDR3 protein. This table holds 200,000 to 250,000 distinct CDR3 sequences, over 90% found once. Trimming removed 4 bases at V and 3 bases at J, with 7 bases between. CDR1 SGHTA and CDR2 FQGNSA come from the germline V gene. The CDR3 covers 13 residues. The chain recombines TRBV7-2 with TRBJ1-3; D gene uncertain. The sequencing input was CD4+ T cells from PBMCs. This receptor was identified in a human donor with Susac syndrome. The CDR3 nucleotides read TGTGCCAGCAGCTCTGGACGTGGAAACACCATATATTTT. This sequence encodes CASSSGRGNTIYF.